Listed below are T cell receptor beta chains from one sample, sequenced in a study of identical twins. TCRdb reprocessed the 5' RACE reads via MiXCR and lists one record per CDR3 protein. The profile shows some 1,700,000 distinct CDR3 sequences, about 31% of them singletons. Sequences were obtained from cord blood. Receptors originate from a newborn girl in good health. Both conserved end residues are part of each CDR3. Fields, in order: D gene, clone size, J gene, V gene, CDR3 protein, CDR3 DNA. A D gene is named only where the DNA matches it firmly. Where a row states a size, it is once, few, many or the class of an expanded clone; other rows omit it.

D gene: TRBD1; clone size: -; J gene: TRBJ1-1; V gene: TRBV29-1; CDR3 protein: CSVEGGQGTEAFF; CDR3 DNA: TGCAGCGTTGAAGGAGGACAGGGCACTGAAGCTTTCTTT
D gene: TRBD1; clone size: few; J gene: TRBJ1-4; V gene: TRBV6-6; CDR3 protein: CASRNLDRGDEKLFF; CDR3 DNA: TGTGCCAGCAGAAACCTAGACAGGGGAGATGAAAAACTGTTTTTT
D gene: TRBD2; clone size: once; J gene: TRBJ2-5; V gene: TRBV28; CDR3 protein: CASSLYDLAGVHNEQYF; CDR3 DNA: TGTGCCAGCAGTTTATATGACCTAGCGGGAGTTCACAATGAGCAGTACTTC
D gene: TRBD2; clone size: few; J gene: TRBJ2-7; V gene: TRBV20-1; CDR3 protein: CSARANWTGTRTSGRAYEQYF; CDR3 DNA: TGCAGTGCTAGAGCAAACTGGACCGGGACACGAACTAGCGGGAGGGCCTACGAGCAGTACTTC
D gene: -; clone size: many; J gene: TRBJ2-1; V gene: TRBV12-3/TRBV12-4; CDR3 protein: CASRDSGKRNEQFF; CDR3 DNA: TGTGCCAGCAGGGATTCGGGGAAGCGCAATGAGCAGTTCTTC
D gene: TRBD2; clone size: -; J gene: TRBJ2-7; V gene: TRBV20-1; CDR3 protein: CSALTSGSGYNEQYF; CDR3 DNA: TGCAGTGCTCTGACTAGCGGGAGCGGTTACAATGAGCAGTACTTC
D gene: -; clone size: -; J gene: TRBJ1-1; V gene: TRBV28; CDR3 protein: CASSLRHSGALNTEAFF; CDR3 DNA: TGTGCCAGCAGTTTACGCCACTCCGGGGCCTTGAACACTGAAGCTTTCTTT
D gene: -; clone size: many; J gene: TRBJ2-7; V gene: TRBV6-6; CDR3 protein: CASSYGSGKGYEQYF; CDR3 DNA: TGTGCCAGCAGTTACGGTTCAGGGAAGGGTTACGAGCAGTACTTC
D gene: TRBD1; clone size: -; J gene: TRBJ2-1; V gene: TRBV4-1; CDR3 protein: CASSQDEGTGGYNEQFF; CDR3 DNA: TGCGCCAGCAGCCAAGATGAGGGGACAGGGGGCTACAATGAGCAGTTCTTC
D gene: TRBD1; clone size: -; J gene: TRBJ2-5; V gene: TRBV3-1; CDR3 protein: CASSRTGGWSQETQYF; CDR3 DNA: TGTGCCAGCAGCCGCACAGGGGGTTGGAGTCAAGAGACCCAGTACTTC
D gene: -; clone size: few; J gene: TRBJ2-7; V gene: TRBV28; CDR3 protein: CASRTGLGEQYF; CDR3 DNA: TGTGCCAGCAGAACAGGGCTGGGCGAGCAGTACTTC